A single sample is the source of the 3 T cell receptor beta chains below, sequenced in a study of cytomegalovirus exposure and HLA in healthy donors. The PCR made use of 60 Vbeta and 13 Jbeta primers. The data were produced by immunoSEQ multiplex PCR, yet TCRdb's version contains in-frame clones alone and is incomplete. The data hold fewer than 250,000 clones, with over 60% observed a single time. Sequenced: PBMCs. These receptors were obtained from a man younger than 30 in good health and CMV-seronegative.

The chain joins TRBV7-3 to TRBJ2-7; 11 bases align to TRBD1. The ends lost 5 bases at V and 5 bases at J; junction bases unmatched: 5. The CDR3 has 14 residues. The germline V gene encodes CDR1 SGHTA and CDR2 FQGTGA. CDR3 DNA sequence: TGTGCCAGCAGCCCGGGACAGGGGGTGGACGAGCAGTACTTC. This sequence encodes CASSPGQGVDEQYF.

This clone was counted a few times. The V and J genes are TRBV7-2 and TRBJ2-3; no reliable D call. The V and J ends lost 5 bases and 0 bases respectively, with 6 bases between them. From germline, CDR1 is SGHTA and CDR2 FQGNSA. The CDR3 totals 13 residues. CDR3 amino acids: CASSHESTDTQYF. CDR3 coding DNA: TGTGCCAGCAGCCATGAGAGCACAGATACGCAGTATTTT.

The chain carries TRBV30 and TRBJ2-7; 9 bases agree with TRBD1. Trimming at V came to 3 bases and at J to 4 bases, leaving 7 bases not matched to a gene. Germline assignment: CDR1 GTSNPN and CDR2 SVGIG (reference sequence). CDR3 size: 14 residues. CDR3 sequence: CAWRGGQGMYEQYF. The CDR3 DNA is TGTGCCTGGAGAGGAGGACAGGGGATGTACGAGCAGTACTTC.